This TCR beta chain was recorded in a study of T cell responses to AZD1222 COVID-19 vaccine. Broader study findings: The donors showed a predominance of white British ancestry and of females, with possible underestimation of clonal diversity. Increases in Spike-specific TCR breadth and depth were seen after two AZD1222 doses. Regions 160-218 and 743-854 held dominance among vaccine-associated CD4 TCRs, which spanned spike. A reported finding is that nearly half of spike-specific TCRs target unmutated variant regions.

This clone showed up just once. Its specificity is unknown. Only in-frame clones appear in the TCRdb table, and some are missing; sequencing was by immunoSEQ multiplex PCR. The sample has about 120,000 clones, about 90% seen once. The V end lost 6 bases, the J end lost 4 bases, and 12 bases lay between the germline ends. The CDR3 extends over 13 amino acids. The source material was peripheral blood, sampled on day 0 of MenACWY control vaccination. This sequence originates from an adult in good health. The chain couples TRBV12-3 or TRBV12-4 to TRBJ1-2; D call uncertain. The DNA for the CDR3 is TGTGCCAGCAGCCTCGATGGGCCCTATGGCTACACCTTC. Amino acids: CASSLDGPYGYTF.